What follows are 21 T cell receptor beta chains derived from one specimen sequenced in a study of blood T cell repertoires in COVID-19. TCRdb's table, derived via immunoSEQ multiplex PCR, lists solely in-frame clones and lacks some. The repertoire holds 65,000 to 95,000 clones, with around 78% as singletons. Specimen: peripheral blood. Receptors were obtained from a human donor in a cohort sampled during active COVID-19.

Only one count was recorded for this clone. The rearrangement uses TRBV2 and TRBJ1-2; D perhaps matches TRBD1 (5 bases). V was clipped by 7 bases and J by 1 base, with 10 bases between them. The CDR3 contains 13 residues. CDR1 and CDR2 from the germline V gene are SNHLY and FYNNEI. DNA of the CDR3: TGTGCCAGCATGGGGGGATATAACTATGGCTACACCTTC. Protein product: CASMGGYNYGYTF.

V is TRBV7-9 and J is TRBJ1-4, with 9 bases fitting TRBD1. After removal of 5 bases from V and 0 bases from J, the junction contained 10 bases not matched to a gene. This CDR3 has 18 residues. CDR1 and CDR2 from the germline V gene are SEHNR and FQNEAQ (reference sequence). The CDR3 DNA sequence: TGTGCCAGCAGCCCCCCTATCGGACAGGGGACAACTAATGAAAAACTGTTTTTT. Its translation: CASSPPIGQGTTNEKLFF.

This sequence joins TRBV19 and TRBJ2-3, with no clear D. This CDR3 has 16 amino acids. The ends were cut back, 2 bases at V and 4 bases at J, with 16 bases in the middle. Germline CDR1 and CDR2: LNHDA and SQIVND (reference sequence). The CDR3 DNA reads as TGTGCCAGTAGTATATCTGGAGCTTCACCCCCAGATACGCAGTATTTT. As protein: CASSISGASPPDTQYF.

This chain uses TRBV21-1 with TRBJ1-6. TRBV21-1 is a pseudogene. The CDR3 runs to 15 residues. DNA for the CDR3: TGTGCCAGCAGCAAAGGCGGGGGGGGGAGAGCACCCCTCCACTTT. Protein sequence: CASSKGGGGRAPLHF.

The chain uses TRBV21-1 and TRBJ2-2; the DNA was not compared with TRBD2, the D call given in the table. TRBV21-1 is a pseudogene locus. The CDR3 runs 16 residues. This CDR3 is CASSKVTGVGTGELFF. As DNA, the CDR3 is TGTGCCAGCAGCAAAGTGACGGGAGTCGGCACCGGGGAGCTGTTTTTT.

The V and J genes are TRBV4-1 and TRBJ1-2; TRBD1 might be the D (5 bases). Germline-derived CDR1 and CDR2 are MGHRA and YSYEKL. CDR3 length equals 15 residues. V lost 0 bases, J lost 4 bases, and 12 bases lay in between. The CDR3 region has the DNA TGCGCCAGCAGCCAAGAAAATGCTCAGGGCTATGGCTACACCTTC. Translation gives CASSQENAQGYGYTF.

The CDR3 is CASSYGGNTEAFF. In DNA, the CDR3 is TGTGCCAGCAGTTACGGCGGGAACACTGAAGCTTTCTTT. V usage is TRBV6-5 and J usage is TRBJ1-1; D unresolved. Germline CDR1 MNHEY, CDR2 SVGAGI. The CDR3 covers 13 residues. V was trimmed by 2 bases and J by 1 base, leaving 5 bases between them.

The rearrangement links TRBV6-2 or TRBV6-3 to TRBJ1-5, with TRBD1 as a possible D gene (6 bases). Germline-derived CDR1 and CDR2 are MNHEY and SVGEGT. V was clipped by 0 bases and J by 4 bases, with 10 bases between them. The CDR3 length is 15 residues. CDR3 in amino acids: CASSYSSRGNQPQHF. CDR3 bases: TGTGCCAGCAGTTACTCGAGCAGGGGAAATCAGCCCCAGCATTTT.

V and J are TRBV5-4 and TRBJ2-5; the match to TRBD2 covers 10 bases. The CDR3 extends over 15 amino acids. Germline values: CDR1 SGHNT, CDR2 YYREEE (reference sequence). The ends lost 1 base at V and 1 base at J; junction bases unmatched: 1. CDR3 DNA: TGTGCCAGCAGCTTGACTAGCGGGGTCCAAGAGACCCAGTACTTC. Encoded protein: CASSLTSGVQETQYF.

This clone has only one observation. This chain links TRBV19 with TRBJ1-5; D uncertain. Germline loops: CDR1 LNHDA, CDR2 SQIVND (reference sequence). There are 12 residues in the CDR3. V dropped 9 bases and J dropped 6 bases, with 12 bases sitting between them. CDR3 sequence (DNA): TGTGCCAGCTCCGGTGGGAGTCAGCCCCAGCATTTT. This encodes CASSGGSQPQHF.

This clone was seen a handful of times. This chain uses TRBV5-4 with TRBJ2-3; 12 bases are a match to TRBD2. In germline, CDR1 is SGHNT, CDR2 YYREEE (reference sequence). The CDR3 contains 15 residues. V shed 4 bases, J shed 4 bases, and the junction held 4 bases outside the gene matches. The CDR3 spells CASSRLAGDSDTQYF. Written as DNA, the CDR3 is TGTGCCAGCAGCCGACTAGCGGGAGACTCAGATACGCAGTATTTT.

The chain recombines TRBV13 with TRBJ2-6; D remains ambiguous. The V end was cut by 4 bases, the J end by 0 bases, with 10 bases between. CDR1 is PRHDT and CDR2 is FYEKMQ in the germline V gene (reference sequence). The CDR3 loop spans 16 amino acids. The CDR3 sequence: CASSSDFISGANVLTF. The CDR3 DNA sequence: TGTGCCAGCAGCTCAGACTTCATCTCTGGGGCCAACGTCCTGACTTTC.

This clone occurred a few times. The CDR3 loop reads CASSQGPGRAETQYF. Written as DNA, the CDR3 is TGTGCCAGCAGCCAAGGGCCAGGGAGGGCTGAGACCCAGTACTTC. This sequence joins TRBV7-9 and TRBJ2-5; 7 positions match TRBD2. CDR1 is SEHNR, CDR2 FQNEAQ, per germline (reference sequence). This CDR3 has 15 amino acids. V lost 5 bases and J lost 5; bases outside the gene matches: 11.

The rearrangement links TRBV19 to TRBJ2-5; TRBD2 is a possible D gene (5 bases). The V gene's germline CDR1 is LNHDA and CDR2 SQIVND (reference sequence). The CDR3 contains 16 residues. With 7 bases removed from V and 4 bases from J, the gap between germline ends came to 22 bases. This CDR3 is CASTPRWEREGETQYF. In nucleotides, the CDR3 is TGTGCCAGTACCCCGCGGTGGGAGAGGGAAGGAGAGACCCAGTACTTC.

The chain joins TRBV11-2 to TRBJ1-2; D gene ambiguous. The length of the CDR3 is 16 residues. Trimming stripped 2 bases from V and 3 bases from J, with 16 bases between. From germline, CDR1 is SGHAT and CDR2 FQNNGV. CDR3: CASSLQFLGRDYGYTF. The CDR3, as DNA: TGTGCCAGCAGCTTACAATTCCTGGGCAGAGACTATGGCTACACCTTC.

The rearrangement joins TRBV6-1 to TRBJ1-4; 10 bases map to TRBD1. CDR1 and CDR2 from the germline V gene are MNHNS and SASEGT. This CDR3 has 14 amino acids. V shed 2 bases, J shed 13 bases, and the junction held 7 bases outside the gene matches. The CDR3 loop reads CASSEPAGQGRLFF. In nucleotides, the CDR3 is TGTGCCAGCAGTGAACCCGCGGGACAGGGGCGACTGTTTTTT.

For the CDR3, the DNA is TGTGCCAGCAGCCACTGGACGGGGGTCCGCTACGAGCAGTACTTC. Its translation is CASSHWTGVRYEQYF. The rearrangement links TRBV5-6 to TRBJ2-7, with a possible D match to TRBD2 (6 bases). The germline gives CDR1 SGHDT, CDR2 YYEEEE. The CDR3 totals 15 residues. Trimming cost V 4 bases and J 3 bases, with 17 bases left between them.

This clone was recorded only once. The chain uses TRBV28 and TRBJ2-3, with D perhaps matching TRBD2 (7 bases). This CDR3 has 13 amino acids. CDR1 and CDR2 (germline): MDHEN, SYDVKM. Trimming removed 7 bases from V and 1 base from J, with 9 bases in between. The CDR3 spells CASTGGRTDTQYF. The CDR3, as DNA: TGTGCCAGCACGGGGGGCCGCACAGATACGCAGTATTTT.

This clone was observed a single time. In nucleotides, the CDR3 is TGTGCCAGCAGAATGATAGCGGGTGGAAACGAGCAGTACTTC. Encoded protein: CASRMIAGGNEQYF. The chain recombines TRBV11-2 with TRBJ2-7, with 7 bases that match TRBD2. V gave up 6 bases and J gave up 5 bases; unmatched junction bases: 10. The CDR3 has 14 residues. From germline, CDR1 is SGHAT and CDR2 FQNNGV.

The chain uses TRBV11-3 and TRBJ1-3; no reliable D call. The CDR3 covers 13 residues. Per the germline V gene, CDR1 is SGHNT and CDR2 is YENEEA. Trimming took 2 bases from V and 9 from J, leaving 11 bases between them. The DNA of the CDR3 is TGTGCCAGCAGCTTAAACCCCGGTTCCACCATATATTTT. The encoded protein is CASSLNPGSTIYF. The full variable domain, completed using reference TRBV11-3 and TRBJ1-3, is EAGVVQSPRYKIIEKKQPVAFWCNPISGHNTLYWYLQNLGQGPELLIRYENEEAVDDSQLPKDRFSAERLKGVDSTLKIQPAELGDSAVYLCASSLNPGSTIYFGEGSWLTVV.

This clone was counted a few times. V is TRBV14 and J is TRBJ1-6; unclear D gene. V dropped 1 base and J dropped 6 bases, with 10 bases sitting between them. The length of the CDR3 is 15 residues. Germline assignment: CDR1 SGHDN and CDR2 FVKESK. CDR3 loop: CASSQVGVGNSPLHF. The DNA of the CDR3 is TGTGCCAGCAGCCAAGTGGGAGTCGGTAATTCACCCCTCCACTTT.